The subject of this entry is one T cell receptor beta chain. Antigen specificity is unknown. This record belongs to a study of OX40 agonist ivuxolimab in advanced cancers. Study in general: Three patients, one with hepatocellular carcinoma and two with cutaneous melanoma, responded partially.

CDR3 size: 16 residues. Looked up from germline, CDR1 is SNHLY and CDR2 is FYNNEI. With V trimmed by 8 bases and J by 4 bases, 12 bases remained unmatched. Clones were sequenced by immunoSEQ multiplex PCR, and TCRdb holds only the in-frame ones, with some missing. The sample has about 90,000 clones; 75% to 90% are singletons. Study conclusions and caveats: The average count of expanded clones was higher among CD8+ T cells than among CD4+.

The specimen was CD4+ or CD8+ T cells sorted from blood, collected in a trial of the OX40 agonist ivuxolimab. J is TRBJ2-5 and V is TRBV2; the match to TRBD2 covers 11 bases. This TCR derives from an adult with an advanced solid tumor such as melanoma, head and neck, liver or kidney cancer. CDR3 sequence reads: CASGDNSGRGGETQYF. The CDR3, as DNA: TGTGCCAGCGGCGATAATAGCGGGAGGGGGGGAGAGACCCAGTACTTC. Full variable domain (missing parts from reference TRBV2 and TRBJ2-5): EPEVTQTPSHQVTQMGQEVILRCVPISNHLYFYWYRQILGQKVEFLVSFYNNEISEKSEIFDDQFSVERPDGSNFTLKIRSTKLEDSAMYFCASGDNSGRGGETQYFGPGTRLLVL.